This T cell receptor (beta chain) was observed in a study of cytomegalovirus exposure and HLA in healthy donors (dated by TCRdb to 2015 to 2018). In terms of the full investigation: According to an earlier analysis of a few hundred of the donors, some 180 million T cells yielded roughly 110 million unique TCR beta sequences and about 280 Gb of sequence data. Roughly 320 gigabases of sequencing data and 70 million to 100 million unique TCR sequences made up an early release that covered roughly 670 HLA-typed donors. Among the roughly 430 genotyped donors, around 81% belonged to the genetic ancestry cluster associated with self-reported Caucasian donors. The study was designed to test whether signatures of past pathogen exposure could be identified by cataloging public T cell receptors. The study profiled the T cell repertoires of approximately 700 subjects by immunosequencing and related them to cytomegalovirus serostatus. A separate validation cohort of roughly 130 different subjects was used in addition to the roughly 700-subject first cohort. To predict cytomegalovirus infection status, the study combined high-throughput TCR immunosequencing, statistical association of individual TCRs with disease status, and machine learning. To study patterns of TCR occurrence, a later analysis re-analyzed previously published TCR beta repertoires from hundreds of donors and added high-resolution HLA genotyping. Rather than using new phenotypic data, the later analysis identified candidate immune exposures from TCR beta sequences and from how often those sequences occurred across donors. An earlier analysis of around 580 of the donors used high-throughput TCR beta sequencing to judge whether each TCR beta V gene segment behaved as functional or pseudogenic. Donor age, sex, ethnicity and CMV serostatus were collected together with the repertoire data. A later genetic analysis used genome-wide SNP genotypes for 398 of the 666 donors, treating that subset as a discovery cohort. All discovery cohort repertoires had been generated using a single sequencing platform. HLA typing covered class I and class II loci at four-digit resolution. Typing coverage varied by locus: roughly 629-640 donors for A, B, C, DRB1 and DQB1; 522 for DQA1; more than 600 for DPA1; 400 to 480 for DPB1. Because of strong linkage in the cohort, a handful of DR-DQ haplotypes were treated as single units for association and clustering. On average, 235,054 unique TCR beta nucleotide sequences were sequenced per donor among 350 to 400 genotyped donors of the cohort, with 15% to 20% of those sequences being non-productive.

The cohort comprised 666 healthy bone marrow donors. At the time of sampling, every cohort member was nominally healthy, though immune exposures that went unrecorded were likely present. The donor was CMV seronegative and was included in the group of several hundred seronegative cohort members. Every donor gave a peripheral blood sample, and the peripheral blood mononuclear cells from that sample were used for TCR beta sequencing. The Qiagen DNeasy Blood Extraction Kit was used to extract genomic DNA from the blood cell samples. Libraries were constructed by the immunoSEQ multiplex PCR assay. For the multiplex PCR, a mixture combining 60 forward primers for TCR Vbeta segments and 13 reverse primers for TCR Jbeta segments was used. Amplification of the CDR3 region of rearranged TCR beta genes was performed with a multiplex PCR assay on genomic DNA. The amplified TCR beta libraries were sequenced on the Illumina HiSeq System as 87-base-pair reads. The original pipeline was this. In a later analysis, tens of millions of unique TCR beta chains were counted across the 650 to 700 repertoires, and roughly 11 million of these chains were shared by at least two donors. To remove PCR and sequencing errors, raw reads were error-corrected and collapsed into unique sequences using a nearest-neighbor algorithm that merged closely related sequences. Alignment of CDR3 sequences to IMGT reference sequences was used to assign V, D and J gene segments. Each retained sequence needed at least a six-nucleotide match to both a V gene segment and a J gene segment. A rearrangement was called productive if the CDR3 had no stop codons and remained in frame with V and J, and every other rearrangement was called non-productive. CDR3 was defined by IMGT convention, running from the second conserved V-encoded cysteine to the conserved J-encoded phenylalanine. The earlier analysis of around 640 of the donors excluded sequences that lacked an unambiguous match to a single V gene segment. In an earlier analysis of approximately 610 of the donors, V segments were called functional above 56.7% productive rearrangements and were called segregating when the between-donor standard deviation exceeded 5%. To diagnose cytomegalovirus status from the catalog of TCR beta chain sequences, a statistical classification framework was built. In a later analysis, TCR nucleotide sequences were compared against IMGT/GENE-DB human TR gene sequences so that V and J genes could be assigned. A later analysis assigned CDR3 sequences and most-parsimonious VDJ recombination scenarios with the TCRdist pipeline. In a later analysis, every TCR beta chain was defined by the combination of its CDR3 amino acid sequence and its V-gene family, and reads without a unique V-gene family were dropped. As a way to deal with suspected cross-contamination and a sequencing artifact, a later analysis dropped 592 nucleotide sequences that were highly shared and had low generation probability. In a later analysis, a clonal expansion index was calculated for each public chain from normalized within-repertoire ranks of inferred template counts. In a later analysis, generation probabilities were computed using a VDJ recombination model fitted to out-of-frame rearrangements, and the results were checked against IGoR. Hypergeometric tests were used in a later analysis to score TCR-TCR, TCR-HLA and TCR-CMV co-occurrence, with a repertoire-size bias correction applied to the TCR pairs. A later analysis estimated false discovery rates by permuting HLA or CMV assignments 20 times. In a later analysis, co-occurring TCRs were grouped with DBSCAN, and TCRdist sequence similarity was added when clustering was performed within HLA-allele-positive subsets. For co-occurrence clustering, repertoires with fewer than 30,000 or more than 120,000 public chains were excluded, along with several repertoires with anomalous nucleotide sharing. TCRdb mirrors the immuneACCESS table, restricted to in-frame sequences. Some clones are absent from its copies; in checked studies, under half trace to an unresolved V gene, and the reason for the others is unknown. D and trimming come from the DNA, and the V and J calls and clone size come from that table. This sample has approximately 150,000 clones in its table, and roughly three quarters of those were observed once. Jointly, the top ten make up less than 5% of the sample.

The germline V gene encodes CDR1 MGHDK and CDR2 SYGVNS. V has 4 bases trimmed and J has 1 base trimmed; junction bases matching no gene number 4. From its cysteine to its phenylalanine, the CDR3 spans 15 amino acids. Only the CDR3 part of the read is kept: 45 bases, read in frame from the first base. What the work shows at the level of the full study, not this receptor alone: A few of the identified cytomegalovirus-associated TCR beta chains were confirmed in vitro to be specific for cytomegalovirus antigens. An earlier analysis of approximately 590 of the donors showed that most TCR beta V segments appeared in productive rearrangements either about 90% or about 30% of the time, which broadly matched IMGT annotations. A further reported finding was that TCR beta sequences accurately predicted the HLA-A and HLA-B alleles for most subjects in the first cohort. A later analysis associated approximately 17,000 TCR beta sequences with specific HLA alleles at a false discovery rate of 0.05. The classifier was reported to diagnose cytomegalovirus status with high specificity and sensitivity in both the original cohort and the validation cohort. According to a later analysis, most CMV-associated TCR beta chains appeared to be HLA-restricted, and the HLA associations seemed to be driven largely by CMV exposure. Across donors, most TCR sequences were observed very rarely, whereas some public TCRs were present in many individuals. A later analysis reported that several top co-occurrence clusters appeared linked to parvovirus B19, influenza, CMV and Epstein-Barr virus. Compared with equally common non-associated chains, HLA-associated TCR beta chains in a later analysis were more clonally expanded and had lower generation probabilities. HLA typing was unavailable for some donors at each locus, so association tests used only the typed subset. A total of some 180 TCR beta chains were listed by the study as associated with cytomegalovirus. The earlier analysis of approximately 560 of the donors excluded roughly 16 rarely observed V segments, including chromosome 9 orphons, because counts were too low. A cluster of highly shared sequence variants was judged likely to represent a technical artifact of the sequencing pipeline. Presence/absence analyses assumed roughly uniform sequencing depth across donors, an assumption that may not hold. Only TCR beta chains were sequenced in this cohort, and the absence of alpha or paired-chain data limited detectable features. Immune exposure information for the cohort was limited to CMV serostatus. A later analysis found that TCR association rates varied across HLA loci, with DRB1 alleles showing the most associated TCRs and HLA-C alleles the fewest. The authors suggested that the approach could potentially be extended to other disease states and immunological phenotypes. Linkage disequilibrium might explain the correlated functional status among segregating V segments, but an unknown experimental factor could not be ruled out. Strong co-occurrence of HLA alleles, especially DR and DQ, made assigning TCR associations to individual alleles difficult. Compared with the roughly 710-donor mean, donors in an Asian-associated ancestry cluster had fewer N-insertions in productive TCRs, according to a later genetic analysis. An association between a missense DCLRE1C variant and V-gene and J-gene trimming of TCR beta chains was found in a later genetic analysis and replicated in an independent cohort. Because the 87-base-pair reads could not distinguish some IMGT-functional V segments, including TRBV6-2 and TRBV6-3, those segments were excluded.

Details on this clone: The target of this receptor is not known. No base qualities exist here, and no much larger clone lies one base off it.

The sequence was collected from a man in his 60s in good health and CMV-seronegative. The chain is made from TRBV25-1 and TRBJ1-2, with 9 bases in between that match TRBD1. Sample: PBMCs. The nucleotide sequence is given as TGTGCCAGCAGTGGGGGACAGGGATTTAACTATGGCTACACCTTC. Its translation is CASSGGQGFNYGYTF.